Described below is a single T cell receptor (beta chain) sequence and its context. Its specific antigen is unknown. The V end gives up 4 bases and the J end 6 bases, leaving 12 bases in the junction not matched to a gene. The CDR3 spans 17 residues, from the cysteine through the phenylalanine. Only the CDR3 DNA stays, 51 bases, in frame from base 1. Per the germline V gene, SGHDN is the CDR1 and FVKESK is the CDR2. The data are from a study of cytomegalovirus exposure and HLA in healthy donors (dated by TCRdb to 2017 to 2019). With regard to the full study: An earlier analysis of more than 550 of the donors reported about 280 Gb of sequence data and 117 million unique TCR beta sequences obtained from around 170 million T cells. Approximately 300 gigabases of sequencing data and approximately 84 million unique TCR sequences were included in an early release covering roughly 600 HLA-typed donors. Of the roughly 400 genotyped donors, approximately 80% fell in the genetic ancestry cluster associated with self-reported Caucasian donors. The study was designed to test whether signatures of past pathogen exposure could be identified by cataloging public T cell receptors. Using immunosequencing, the study profiled T cell repertoires from roughly 650 subjects and related those repertoires to cytomegalovirus serostatus. Along with the roughly 700-subject first cohort, a separate validation cohort of around 110 different subjects was used. To predict cytomegalovirus infection status, the study combined high-throughput TCR immunosequencing, statistical association of individual TCRs with disease status, and machine learning. To study patterns of TCR occurrence, a later analysis re-analyzed previously published TCR beta repertoires from 550 to 800 donors and added high-resolution HLA genotyping. The later analysis used no new phenotypic data to find candidate immune exposures, relying instead on TCR beta sequences and their occurrence across donors. An earlier analysis of around 640 of the donors used high-throughput TCR beta sequencing to judge whether each TCR beta V gene segment behaved as functional or pseudogenic. Donor age, sex, ethnicity and CMV serostatus were collected together with the repertoire data. Genome-wide SNP genotypes for about three fifths of the roughly 670 donors were used in a later genetic analysis, which treated that subset as a discovery cohort. All discovery cohort repertoires had been generated on a single sequencing platform. Both class I and class II loci were covered by HLA typing, at four-digit resolution. The number of typed donors differed by locus: 629-630 for A, B, C, DRB1 and DQB1; approximately 520 for DQA1; over 600 for DPA1; and around 470 for DPB1. Because of strong linkage in the cohort, four or five DR-DQ haplotypes were treated as single units for association and clustering. Across about 380 genotyped donors of the cohort, an average of about 250,000 unique TCR beta nucleotide sequences per donor were sequenced, and 15% to 20% of those sequences were non-productive. Overall study outcomes, separate from this receptor: Correlated functional status among segregating V segments might reflect linkage disequilibrium, but an unknown experimental factor could not be ruled out. The 87-base-pair reads could not distinguish some IMGT-functional V segments, including TRBV6-2 and TRBV6-3, so those segments were excluded. For the cohort, immune exposure information was limited to CMV serostatus. Specific HLA alleles were associated with 15,000 to 20,000 TCR beta sequences at a false discovery rate of 0.05 in a later analysis. Three of the identified cytomegalovirus-associated TCR beta chains were confirmed in vitro to be specific for cytomegalovirus antigens. Most TCR sequences were seen in very few donors, while some public TCRs were found in many individuals. Only TCR beta chains were sequenced in this cohort, and the absence of alpha or paired-chain data limited detectable features. A later genetic analysis reported fewer N-insertions in productive TCRs among donors in an Asian-associated ancestry cluster than the roughly 640-donor mean. In a later analysis, TCR association rates were found to vary across HLA loci, with the most associated TCRs seen for DRB1 alleles and the fewest for HLA-C alleles. The study listed approximately 160 TCR beta chains as associated with cytomegalovirus. A later genetic analysis associated a missense DCLRE1C variant with V-gene and J-gene trimming of TCR beta chains, and an independent cohort replicated the association. Presence/absence analyses assumed roughly uniform sequencing depth across donors, an assumption that may not hold. Assigning TCR associations to individual alleles was difficult when HLA alleles, especially DR and DQ, strongly co-occurred. A further reported finding was that TCR beta sequences accurately predicted the HLA-A and HLA-B alleles for most subjects in the first cohort. Most CMV-associated TCR beta chains appeared to be HLA-restricted in a later analysis, and the HLA associations seemed to be driven largely by CMV exposure. The classifier was reported to diagnose cytomegalovirus status with high specificity and sensitivity in both the original and validation cohorts. Because some donors lacked HLA typing at each locus, the association tests relied only on the typed subset. A cluster of highly shared sequence variants was judged likely to represent a technical artifact of the sequencing pipeline. In an earlier analysis of approximately 590 of the donors, most TCR beta V segments appeared in productive rearrangements about 87% or about 30% of the time, broadly matching IMGT annotations. Because counts were too low, roughly 17 rarely observed V segments, including chromosome 9 orphons, were left out of the earlier analysis of approximately 500 of the donors. According to the authors, the approach could potentially be generalized to other disease states and immunological phenotypes. A later analysis found that HLA-associated TCR beta chains were more clonally expanded and had lower generation probabilities than equally common non-associated chains. According to a later analysis, parvovirus B19, influenza, CMV and Epstein-Barr virus appeared linked to several top co-occurrence clusters.

The cohort comprised fewer than 700 healthy bone marrow donors. Cohort members were all nominally healthy when sampled, although unrecorded immune exposures were likely present. The donor was CMV seropositive and was included in the group of about 290 seropositive cohort members. Each donor provided a peripheral blood sample, and peripheral blood mononuclear cells were used for TCR beta sequencing. The Qiagen DNeasy Blood Extraction Kit was used to extract genomic DNA from the blood cell samples. Library preparation used the immunoSEQ multiplex PCR assay. For the multiplex PCR, a mixture combining 60 forward primers for TCR Vbeta segments and 13 reverse primers for TCR Jbeta segments was used. Amplification of the CDR3 region of rearranged TCR beta genes was performed with a multiplex PCR assay on genomic DNA. The amplified TCR beta libraries were sequenced on the Illumina HiSeq System as 87-base-pair reads. The study's processing was this. A later analysis counted around 72 million unique TCR beta chains across the 650 to 700 repertoires, and some 12 million of these chains were shared by at least two donors. Raw reads were error-corrected and collapsed into unique sequences with a nearest-neighbor algorithm that merged closely related sequences to remove PCR and sequencing errors. CDR3 sequences were aligned to IMGT reference sequences to assign V, D and J gene segments. For a sequence to be retained, a match of at least six nucleotides was required to both a V gene segment and a J gene segment. Rearrangements were classified as productive when the CDR3 lacked stop codons and remained in frame with V and J, and all other rearrangements were classified as non-productive. Following IMGT convention, CDR3 was defined as the stretch from the second conserved V-encoded cysteine up to the conserved J-encoded phenylalanine. In an earlier analysis of around 640 of the donors, sequences lacking an unambiguous match to a single V gene segment were excluded. In an earlier analysis of 450 to 750 of the donors, a V segment was called functional when productive rearrangements were above 56.7%, and segregating when the standard deviation between donors exceeded 5%. A statistical classification framework was built to diagnose cytomegalovirus status from the catalog of TCR beta chain sequences. In a later analysis, TCR nucleotide sequences were compared against IMGT/GENE-DB human TR gene sequences so that V and J genes could be assigned. Using the TCRdist pipeline, a later analysis assigned CDR3 sequences along with most-parsimonious VDJ recombination scenarios. In a later analysis, each TCR beta chain was defined by its CDR3 amino acid sequence together with its V-gene family, and reads without a unique V-gene family were excluded. As a way to deal with suspected cross-contamination and a sequencing artifact, a later analysis dropped 450 to 600 nucleotide sequences that were highly shared and had low generation probability. In a later analysis, a clonal expansion index for each public chain was calculated from normalized within-repertoire ranks of inferred template counts. A later analysis computed generation probabilities with a VDJ recombination model fitted to out-of-frame rearrangements, and checked the results against IGoR. A later analysis scored TCR-TCR, TCR-HLA and TCR-CMV co-occurrence with hypergeometric tests, applying a repertoire-size bias correction to TCR pairs. False discovery rates were estimated in a later analysis by permuting HLA or CMV assignments 20 times. In a later analysis, co-occurring TCRs were grouped with DBSCAN, and TCRdist sequence similarity was added when clustering was performed within HLA-allele-positive subsets. For co-occurrence clustering, repertoires with fewer than 30,000 or more than 120,000 public chains were excluded, along with five repertoires with anomalous nucleotide sharing. TCRdb provides this immuneACCESS table in a form limited to in-frame rearrangements. Some clones are lacking; in checked studies, under half of them reflect an unresolved V gene, and why the rest are absent is not known. V, J and clone size derive from that table, while D and trimming were established from the DNA sequence. The sample table on file contains about 40,000 clones. Approximately 8.4% of the sample belongs to the ten largest clones.

The chain is assembled from TRBV14 and TRBJ2-3, and 11 junctional nucleotides match TRBD2. The receptor comes from a middle-aged man in good health and CMV-seropositive. Sequenced input: PBMCs. The sequenced DNA: TGTGCCAGCAGCCGCGGCGGGACTAGCGGTCCGAGGGATACGCAGTATTTT. Translated, this gives CASSRGGTSGPRDTQYF.